Listed here is a single T cell receptor beta chain. The data belong to a study of blood T cell repertoires in COVID-19. Study-wide context: The United States, Italy and Spain supplied acute and convalescent COVID-19 samples. PBMCs, B-cell-depleted T cells, or T cells provided the cDNA or gDNA that made up the material.

The CDR3 is 13 residues long. With 3 bases removed from V and 10 bases from J, the gap between germline ends came to 15 bases. The authors' processing: Estimation of nucleated cell counts was performed using reference gene primer amplification. Some clones are missing from TCRdb's copy, which holds only in-frame ones; the method was immunoSEQ multiplex PCR. V and J calls and clone size come straight from that table; D and trimming were deduced from the DNA. Altogether 140,000 to 150,000 clones are present, 75% to 85% being singletons, with the ten largest covering roughly 8.8%. Material: peripheral blood. The chain uses TRBV12-3 or TRBV12-4 and TRBJ1-1, with D unclear. The sequence came from a human donor with acute or convalescent COVID-19. The donor label of this sample is uncertain. The CDR3 loop is CASSFDAALGAFF. CDR3 nucleotides: TGTGCCAGCAGTTTTGACGCCGCCCTAGGAGCTTTCTTT.